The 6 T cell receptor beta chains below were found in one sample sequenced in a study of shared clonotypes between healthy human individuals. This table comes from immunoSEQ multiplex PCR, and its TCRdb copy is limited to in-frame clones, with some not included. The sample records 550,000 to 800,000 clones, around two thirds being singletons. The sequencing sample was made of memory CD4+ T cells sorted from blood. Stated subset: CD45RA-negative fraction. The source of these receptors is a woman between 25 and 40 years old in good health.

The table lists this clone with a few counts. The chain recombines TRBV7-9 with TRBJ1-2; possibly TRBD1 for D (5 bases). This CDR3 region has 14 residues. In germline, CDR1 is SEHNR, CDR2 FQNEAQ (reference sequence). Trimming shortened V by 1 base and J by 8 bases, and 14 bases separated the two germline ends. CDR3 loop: CASSLVGGAGGYTF. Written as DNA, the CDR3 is TGTGCCAGCAGCTTAGTAGGTGGGGCCGGCGGCTACACCTTC.

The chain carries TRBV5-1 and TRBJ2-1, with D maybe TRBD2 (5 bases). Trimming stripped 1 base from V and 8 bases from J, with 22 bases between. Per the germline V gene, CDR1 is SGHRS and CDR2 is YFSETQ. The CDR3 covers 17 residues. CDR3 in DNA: TGCGCCAGCAGCTTGATGTGGCCAGTCCGACTCGGGGATGAGCAGTTCTTC. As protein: CASSLMWPVRLGDEQFF. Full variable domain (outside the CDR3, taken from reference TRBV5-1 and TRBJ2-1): KAGVTQTPRYLIKTRGQQVTLSCSPISGHRSVSWYQQTPGQGLQFLFEYFSETQRNKGNFPGRFSGRQFSNSRSEMNVSTLELGDSALYLCASSLMWPVRLGDEQFFGPGTRLTVL.

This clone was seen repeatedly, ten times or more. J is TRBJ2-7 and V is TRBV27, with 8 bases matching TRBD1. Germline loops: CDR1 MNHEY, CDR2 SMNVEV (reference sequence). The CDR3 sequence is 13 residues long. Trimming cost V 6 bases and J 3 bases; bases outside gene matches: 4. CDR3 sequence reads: CASSTGGLYEQYF. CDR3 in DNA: TGTGCCAGCAGCACAGGGGGACTCTACGAGCAGTACTTC.

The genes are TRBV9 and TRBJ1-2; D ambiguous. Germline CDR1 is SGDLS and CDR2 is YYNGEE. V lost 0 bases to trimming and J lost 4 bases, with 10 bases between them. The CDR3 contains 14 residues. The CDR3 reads CASSVETGGYGYTF. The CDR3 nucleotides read TGTGCCAGCAGCGTAGAGACGGGCGGCTATGGCTACACCTTC.

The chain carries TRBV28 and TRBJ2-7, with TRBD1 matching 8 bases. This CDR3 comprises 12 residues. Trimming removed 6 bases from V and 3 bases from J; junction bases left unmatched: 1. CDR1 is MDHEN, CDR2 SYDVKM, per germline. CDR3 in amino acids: CASRQGVYEQYF. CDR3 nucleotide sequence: TGTGCCAGCAGACAGGGGGTCTACGAGCAGTACTTC.

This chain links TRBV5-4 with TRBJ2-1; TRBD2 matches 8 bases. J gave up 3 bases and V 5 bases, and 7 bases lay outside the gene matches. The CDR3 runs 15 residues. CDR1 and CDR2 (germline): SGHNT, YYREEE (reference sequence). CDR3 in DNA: TGTGCCAGCAGGAGGGAACTAGCGGTCTACAATGAGCAGTTCTTC. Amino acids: CASRRELAVYNEQFF. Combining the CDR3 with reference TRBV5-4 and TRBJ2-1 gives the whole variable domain ETGVTQSPTHLIKTRGQQVTLRCSSQSGHNTVSWYQQALGQGPQFIFQYYREEENGRGNFPPRFSGLQFPNYSSELNVNALELDDSALYLCASRRELAVYNEQFFGPGTRLTVL.